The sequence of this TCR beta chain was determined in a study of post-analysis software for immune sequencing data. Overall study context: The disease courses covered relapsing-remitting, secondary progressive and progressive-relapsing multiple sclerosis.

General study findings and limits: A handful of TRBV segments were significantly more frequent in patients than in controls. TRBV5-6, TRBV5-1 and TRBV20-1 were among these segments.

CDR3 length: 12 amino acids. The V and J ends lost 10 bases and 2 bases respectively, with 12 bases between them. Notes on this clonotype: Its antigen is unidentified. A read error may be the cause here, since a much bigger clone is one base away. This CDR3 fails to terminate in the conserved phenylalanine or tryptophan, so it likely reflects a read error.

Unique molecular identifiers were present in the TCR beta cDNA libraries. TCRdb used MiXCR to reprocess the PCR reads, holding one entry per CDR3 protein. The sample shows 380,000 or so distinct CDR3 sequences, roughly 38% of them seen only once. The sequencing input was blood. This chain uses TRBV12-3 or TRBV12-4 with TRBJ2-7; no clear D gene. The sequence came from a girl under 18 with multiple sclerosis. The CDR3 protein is CATSQGAYEQYL. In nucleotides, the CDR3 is TGTGCCACCTCCCAAGGAGCCTACGAGCAGTACTTG.